A single sample gave rise to the 11 T cell receptor beta chains below, sequenced in a study of blood T cell repertoires in COVID-19. Libraries were prepared by immunoSEQ multiplex PCR; TCRdb keeps only in-frame clonotypes and omits some of them. Counted here are 150,000 to 170,000 clones, around 84% occurring once; the ten biggest clones make up 7% to 10%. Input material: peripheral blood. Receptors were obtained from a woman in her sixties or seventies with COVID-19, enrolled during active disease.

The rearrangement links TRBV30 to TRBJ1-5; possible D gene TRBD1, 5 bases. This CDR3 contains 14 residues. The V and J ends lost 0 bases and 1 base respectively, with 7 bases between them. CDR1 is GTSNPN, CDR2 SVGIG, per germline (reference sequence). As DNA, the CDR3 is TGTGCCTGGAGTGTCGCAGGGAGCAATCAGCCCCAGCATTTT. It specifies CAWSVAGSNQPQHF.

The chain combines TRBV19 with TRBJ1-1; a weak D match, TRBD1 (5 bases). V was pared by 3 bases and J by 6 bases, with 20 bases between. The CDR3 is made up of 16 amino acids. Germline values: CDR1 LNHDA, CDR2 SQIVND (reference sequence). The CDR3: CASSMLLGQGKAEAFF. The DNA of the CDR3 is TGTGCCAGTAGTATGCTCCTGGGTCAGGGCAAGGCTGAAGCTTTCTTT.

J is TRBJ1-1 and V is TRBV6-1; weak D call: TRBD1 (6 bases). Trimming shortened V by 3 bases and J by 0 bases, and 8 bases separated the two germline ends. The CDR3 contains 14 residues. The germline V gene encodes CDR1 MNHNS and CDR2 SASEGT. This CDR3 is CASSEDRLNTEAFF. CDR3 DNA sequence: TGTGCCAGCAGTGAGGACAGATTGAACACTGAAGCTTTCTTT.

The rearrangement uses TRBV29-1 and TRBJ1-1; D not certain. The CDR3 is made up of 17 amino acids. Germline lookup yields CDR1 SQVTM and CDR2 ANQGSEA. Trimming left V 4 bases short and J 0 bases short, with 21 bases between. The CDR3 region has the DNA TGCAGCGTTGCGCGGCAAAAAAGTATTCTGATGAACACTGAAGCTTTCTTT. Translating it yields CSVARQKSILMNTEAFF.

The gene calls are TRBV18 and TRBJ2-1; weak D call: TRBD2 (6 bases). This CDR3 is built from 19 residues. V gave up 0 bases and J gave up 4 bases, with 22 bases separating them. Germline CDR1 is KGHSH and CDR2 is LQKENI. Written as DNA, the CDR3 is TGTGCCAGCTCACCACCGGGTTCTTCCGGGAGCGGAGGGTACAATGAGCAGTTCTTC. Its translation: CASSPPGSSGSGGYNEQFF.

The chain uses TRBV27 and TRBJ2-7; 7 bases agree with TRBD2. V trimming: 7 bases; J trimming: 2 bases; junction bases outside the gene matches: 5. The germline V gene has CDR1 MNHEY and CDR2 SMNVEV (reference sequence). CDR3 length: 13 amino acids. The chain's CDR3 is CASKPSGTYEQYF. As DNA, the CDR3 is TGTGCCAGCAAGCCTAGCGGCACCTACGAGCAGTACTTC.

V is TRBV7-2 and J is TRBJ2-2; tentatively, D is TRBD2 (6 bases). Between the trimmed V and J ends, which lost 5 bases and 9 bases, there was a span of 22 bases. The CDR3 has 16 amino acids. CDR1 and CDR2 from the germline V gene are SGHTA and FQGNSA. The CDR3, as DNA: TGTGCCAGCAGCCTTTATTCCGGGACTGCGGGCCGGGAGCTGTTTTTT. It is translated as CASSLYSGTAGRELFF.

The V and J genes are TRBV2 and TRBJ1-4; D is possibly TRBD1 (6 bases). This CDR3 contains 15 residues. Germline-derived CDR1 and CDR2 are SNHLY and FYNNEI. Trimming pared 6 bases from V and 4 bases from J, leaving 15 bases between. The CDR3 DNA sequence: TGTGCCAGCAGAGGTGGACAGCTGGATAATGAAAAACTGTTTTTT. This sequence encodes CASRGGQLDNEKLFF.

The V and J genes are TRBV25-1 and TRBJ1-2; no firm D call. This CDR3 comprises 13 residues. The germline CDR1 and CDR2 sequences are MGHDK and SYGVNS. Trimming took 2 bases from V and 8 from J, leaving 12 bases between them. Here the CDR3 reads CASSEGLTKGYTF. CDR3 DNA sequence: TGTGCCAGCAGTGAAGGGCTGACAAAAGGCTACACCTTC.

This sequence joins TRBV7-3 and TRBJ1-1; D possibly corresponds to TRBD1 (5 bases). Germline values: CDR1 SGHTA, CDR2 FQGTGA. The V and J ends lost 3 bases and 1 base respectively, with 12 bases between them. The CDR3 runs 15 residues. The CDR3 region is CASSFPDSPNTEAFF. CDR3 DNA: TGTGCCAGCAGCTTCCCCGACAGCCCGAACACTGAAGCTTTCTTT.

This sequence joins TRBV5-1 and TRBJ1-2; D is unclear. Trimming removed 4 bases from V and 5 bases from J, with 12 bases in between. This CDR3 has 13 amino acids. Germline loops: CDR1 SGHRS, CDR2 YFSETQ. The CDR3 loop is CASSRVDQYGYTF. CDR3 DNA: TGCGCCAGCAGCCGGGTCGACCAGTATGGCTACACCTTC.